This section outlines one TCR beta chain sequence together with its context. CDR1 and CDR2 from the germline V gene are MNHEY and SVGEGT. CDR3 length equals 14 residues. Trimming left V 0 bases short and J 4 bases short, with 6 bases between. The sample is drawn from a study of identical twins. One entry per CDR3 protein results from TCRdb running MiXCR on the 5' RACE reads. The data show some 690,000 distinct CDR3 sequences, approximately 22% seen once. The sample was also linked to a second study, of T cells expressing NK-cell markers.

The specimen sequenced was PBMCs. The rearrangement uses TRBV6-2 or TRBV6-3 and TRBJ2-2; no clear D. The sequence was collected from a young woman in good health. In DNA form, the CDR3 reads TGTGCCAGCAGTTACTCTCCGGGCACCGGGGAGCTGTTTTTT. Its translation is CASSYSPGTGELFF.